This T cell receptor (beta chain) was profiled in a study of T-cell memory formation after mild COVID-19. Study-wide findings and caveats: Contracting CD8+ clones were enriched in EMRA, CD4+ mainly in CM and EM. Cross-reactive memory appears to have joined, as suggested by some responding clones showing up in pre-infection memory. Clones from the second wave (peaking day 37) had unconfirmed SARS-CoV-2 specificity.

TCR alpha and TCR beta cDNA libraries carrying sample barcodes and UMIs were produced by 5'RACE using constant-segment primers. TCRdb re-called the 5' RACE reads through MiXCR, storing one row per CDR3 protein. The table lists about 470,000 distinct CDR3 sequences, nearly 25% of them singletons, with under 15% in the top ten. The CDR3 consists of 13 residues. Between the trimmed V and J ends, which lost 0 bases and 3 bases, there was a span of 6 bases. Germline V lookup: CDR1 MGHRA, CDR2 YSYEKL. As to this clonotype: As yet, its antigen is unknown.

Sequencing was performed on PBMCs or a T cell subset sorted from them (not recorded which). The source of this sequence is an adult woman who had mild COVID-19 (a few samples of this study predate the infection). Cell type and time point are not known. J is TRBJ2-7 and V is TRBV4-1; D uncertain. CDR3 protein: CASSQDWGYEQYF. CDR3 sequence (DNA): TGCGCCAGCAGCCAAGATTGGGGCTACGAGCAGTACTTC.